Listed below are T cell receptor beta chains from one sample, sequenced in a study of long-term antiretroviral therapy in people with HIV. Measured with immunoSEQ multiplex PCR; TCRdb has only the in-frame clones, and not every one. This sample has about 22,000 clones, with 85% to 90% found just once. The sample consisted of unsorted PBMCs, taken 1.8 years before starting antiretroviral therapy. These receptors were collected from a woman aged 25-40 years with HIV. Each CDR3 is given with its conserved first and last residue. A D gene is named only where the DNA matches it firmly. Size values are once, few and many counts, or a class for expanded clones, and some rows have none.

D: TRBD1; size: NA; V: TRBV9; J: TRBJ1-2; CDR3: CASSARQGMGYGYTF; DNA: TGTGCCAGCAGCGCACGACAGGGGATGGGCTATGGCTACACCTTC
D: TRBD1; size: NA; V: TRBV5-1; J: TRBJ2-1; CDR3: CASSLDRGSYNEQFF; DNA: TGCGCCAGCAGCTTGGACAGGGGGTCCTACAATGAGCAGTTCTTC
D: NA; size: NA; V: TRBV30; J: TRBJ1-3; CDR3: CAWSYENTIYF; DNA: TGTGCCTGGAGTTATGAAAACACCATATATTTT
D: NA; size: few; V: TRBV27; J: TRBJ1-2; CDR3: CASSTREMGSVNYGYTF; DNA: TGTGCCAGCAGTACCAGGGAAATGGGGTCGGTTAACTATGGCTACACCTTC
D: TRBD1; size: NA; V: TRBV5-1; J: TRBJ1-2; CDR3: CASSFAGGGYGYTF; DNA: TGCGCCAGCAGCTTTGCAGGGGGCGGCTATGGCTACACCTTC
D: NA; size: NA; V: TRBV7-9; J: TRBJ1-1; CDR3: CASSLEGMNTEAFF; DNA: TGTGCCAGCAGCTTAGAGGGGATGAACACTGAAGCTTTCTTT
D: TRBD1; size: NA; V: TRBV5-4; J: TRBJ2-2; CDR3: CASRGQGHGTGELFF; DNA: TGTGCCAGCAGGGGACAGGGGCACGGCACCGGGGAGCTGTTTTTT
D: NA; size: NA; V: TRBV2; J: TRBJ2-1; CDR3: CASTLNSGEQFF; DNA: TGTGCCAGCACTCTTAATTCGGGGGAGCAGTTCTTC
D: NA; size: few; V: TRBV7-8; J: TRBJ1-3; CDR3: CASSLEVSGNTIYF; DNA: TGTGCCAGCAGCTTAGAGGTCTCTGGAAACACCATATATTTT
D: NA; size: few; V: TRBV4-2; J: TRBJ1-4; CDR3: CASSQVLVNEKLFF; DNA: TGTGCCAGCAGCCAAGTCCTGGTTAATGAAAAACTGTTTTTT
D: NA; size: NA; V: TRBV9; J: TRBJ1-6; CDR3: CASSVTGNDSPLHF; DNA: TGTGCCAGCAGCGTAACCGGTAACGATTCACCCCTCCACTTT
D: NA; size: NA; V: TRBV10-1; J: TRBJ1-5; CDR3: CASSAKGNQPQHF; DNA: TGCGCCAGCAGTGCGAAGGGGAATCAGCCCCAGCATTTT
D: NA; size: NA; V: TRBV7-7; J: TRBJ2-1; CDR3: CASSLVPGSNTEQFF; DNA: TGTGCCAGCAGCTTAGTCCCAGGGTCGAATACTGAGCAGTTCTTC
D: NA; size: NA; V: TRBV9; J: TRBJ2-2; CDR3: CASSPQGGGGSTGELFF; DNA: TGTGCCAGCAGCCCACAAGGAGGGGGGGGGAGCACCGGGGAGCTGTTTTTT
D: NA; size: NA; V: TRBV5-6; J: TRBJ2-1; CDR3: CASSLASGGPISYNEQFF; DNA: TGTGCCAGCAGCTTGGCGTCGGGGGGCCCCATTTCCTACAATGAGCAGTTCTTC
D: NA; size: NA; V: TRBV2; J: TRBJ2-2; CDR3: CASSISGSTGELFF; DNA: TGTGCCAGCAGTATTTCAGGGAGTACCGGGGAGCTGTTTTTT
D: NA; size: NA; V: TRBV7-9; J: TRBJ2-1; CDR3: CASIGGYEQFF; DNA: TGTGCCAGCATCGGGGGATACGAGCAGTTCTTC
D: TRBD1; size: NA; V: TRBV18; J: TRBJ2-7; CDR3: CASSPTGQPYEQYF; DNA: TGTGCCAGCTCACCGACGGGACAGCCTTACGAGCAGTACTTC
D: NA; size: once; V: TRBV7-8; J: TRBJ2-1; CDR3: CASSSQGPSSSYNEQFF; DNA: TGTGCCAGCAGCTCACAGGGCCCGTCGAGCTCCTACAATGAGCAGTTCTTC
D: TRBD1; size: NA; V: TRBV11-2; J: TRBJ2-7; CDR3: CASSRGTVSYEQYF; DNA: TGTGCCAGCAGCAGGGGGACAGTTTCCTACGAGCAGTACTTC
D: TRBD2; size: NA; V: TRBV27; J: TRBJ2-2; CDR3: CASSLSSLAGGLNTGELFF; DNA: TGTGCCAGCAGTTTATCGAGTCTAGCGGGGGGCCTGAACACCGGGGAGCTGTTTTTT
D: NA; size: NA; V: TRBV11-2; J: TRBJ1-2; CDR3: CASSLGLPNYGYTF; DNA: TGTGCCAGCAGCTTGGGGCTACCTAACTATGGCTACACCTTC
D: NA; size: NA; V: TRBV5-8; J: TRBJ1-5; CDR3: CAWGYGNQPQHF; DNA: TGTGCCTGGGGGTACGGCAATCAGCCCCAGCATTTT
D: NA; size: NA; V: TRBV5-8; J: TRBJ2-3; CDR3: CASSLGQFADTQYF; DNA: TGTGCCAGCAGCTTGGGACAGTTCGCAGATACGCAGTATTTT
D: NA; size: NA; V: TRBV7-2; J: TRBJ1-1; CDR3: CASSPTTFNTEAFF; DNA: TGTGCCAGCAGCCCCACGACCTTTAACACTGAAGCTTTCTTT
D: NA; size: NA; V: TRBV4-1; J: TRBJ1-6; CDR3: CASTPPGGNSPLHF; DNA: TGCGCCAGCACCCCTCCGGGGGGGAATTCACCCCTCCACTTT